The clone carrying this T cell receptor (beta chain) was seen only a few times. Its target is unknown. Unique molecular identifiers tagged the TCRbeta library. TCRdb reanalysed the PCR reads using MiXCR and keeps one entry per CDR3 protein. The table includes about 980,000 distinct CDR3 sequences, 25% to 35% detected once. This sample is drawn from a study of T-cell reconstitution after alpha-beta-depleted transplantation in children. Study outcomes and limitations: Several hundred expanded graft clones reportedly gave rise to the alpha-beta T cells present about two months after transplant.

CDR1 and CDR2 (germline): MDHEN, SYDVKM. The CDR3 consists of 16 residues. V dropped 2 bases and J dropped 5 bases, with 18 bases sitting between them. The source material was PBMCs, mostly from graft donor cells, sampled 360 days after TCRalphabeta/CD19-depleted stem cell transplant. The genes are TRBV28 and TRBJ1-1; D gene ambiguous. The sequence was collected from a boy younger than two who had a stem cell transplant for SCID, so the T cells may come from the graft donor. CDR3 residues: CASSLQRPGIGTEAFF. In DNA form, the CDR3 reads TGTGCCAGCAGTTTACAGCGACCCGGGATAGGGACTGAAGCTTTCTTT.